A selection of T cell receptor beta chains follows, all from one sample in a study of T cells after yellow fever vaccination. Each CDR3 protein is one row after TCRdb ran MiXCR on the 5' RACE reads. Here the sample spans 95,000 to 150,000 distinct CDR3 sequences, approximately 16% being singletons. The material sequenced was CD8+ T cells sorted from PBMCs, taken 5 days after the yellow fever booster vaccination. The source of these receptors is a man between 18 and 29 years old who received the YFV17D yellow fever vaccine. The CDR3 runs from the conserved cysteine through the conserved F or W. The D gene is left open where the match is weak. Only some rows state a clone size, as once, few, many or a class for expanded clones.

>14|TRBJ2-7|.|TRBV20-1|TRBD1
CSAMDRGSSYEQYF
TGCAGTGCCATGGACAGGGGGAGCTCCTACGAGCAGTACTTC
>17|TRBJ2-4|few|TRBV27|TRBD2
CASSLSWGGGPGNIQYF
TGTGCCAGCAGTTTATCGTGGGGCGGGGGGCCCGGAAACATTCAGTACTTC
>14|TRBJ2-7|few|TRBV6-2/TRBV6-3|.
CASSYPGGTYEQYF
TGTGCCAGCAGTTACCCCGGTGGGACCTACGAGCAGTACTTC
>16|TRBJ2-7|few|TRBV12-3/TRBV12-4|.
CASSFSSNQGSYEQYF
TGTGCCAGCAGTTTCTCGTCAAACCAAGGCTCCTACGAGCAGTACTTC
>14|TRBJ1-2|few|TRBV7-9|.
CASRDGGPGYGYTF
TGTGCCAGCCGGGACGGGGGCCCTGGCTATGGCTACACCTTC
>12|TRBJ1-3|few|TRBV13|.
CASSLGSLTIYF
TGTGCCAGCAGCTTAGGGTCCTTAACCATATATTTT
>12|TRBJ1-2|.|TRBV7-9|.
CASSFQGNGYTF
TGTGCCAGCAGCTTTCAGGGCAATGGCTACACCTTC
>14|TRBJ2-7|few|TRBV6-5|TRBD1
CASSGTGSAYEQYF
TGTGCCAGCAGCGGGACAGGGAGCGCCTACGAGCAGTACTTC
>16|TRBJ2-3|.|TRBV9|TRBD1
CASSVIGQGGTDTQYF
TGTGCCAGCAGCGTCATCGGACAGGGGGGTACAGATACGCAGTATTTT
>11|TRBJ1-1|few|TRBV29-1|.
CSAWLNTEAFF
TGCAGTGCATGGCTGAACACTGAAGCTTTCTTT
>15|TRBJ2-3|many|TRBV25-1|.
CASSPRVGGADTQYF
TGTGCCAGCAGCCCCCGGGTGGGGGGAGCAGATACGCAGTATTTT
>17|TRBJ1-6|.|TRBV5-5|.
CASSQFPGETYNSPLHF
TGTGCCAGCAGCCAATTCCCAGGGGAAACTTATAATTCACCCCTCCACTTT
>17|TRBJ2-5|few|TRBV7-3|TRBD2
CASSSGTSGGTQETQYF
TGTGCCAGCAGCTCAGGGACTAGCGGGGGGACCCAAGAGACCCAGTACTTC